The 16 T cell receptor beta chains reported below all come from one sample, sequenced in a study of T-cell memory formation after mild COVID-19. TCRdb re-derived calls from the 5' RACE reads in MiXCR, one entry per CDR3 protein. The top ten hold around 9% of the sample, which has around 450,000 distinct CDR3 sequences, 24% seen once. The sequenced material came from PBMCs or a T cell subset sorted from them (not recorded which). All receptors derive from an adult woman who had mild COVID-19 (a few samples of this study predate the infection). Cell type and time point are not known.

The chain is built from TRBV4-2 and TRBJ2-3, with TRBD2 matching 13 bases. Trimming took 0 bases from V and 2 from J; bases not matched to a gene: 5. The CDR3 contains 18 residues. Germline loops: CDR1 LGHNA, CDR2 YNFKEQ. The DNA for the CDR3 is TGTGCCAGCAGCCAAGACGGGACTAGCGGGGAAACCACAGATACGCAGTATTTT. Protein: CASSQDGTSGETTDTQYF.

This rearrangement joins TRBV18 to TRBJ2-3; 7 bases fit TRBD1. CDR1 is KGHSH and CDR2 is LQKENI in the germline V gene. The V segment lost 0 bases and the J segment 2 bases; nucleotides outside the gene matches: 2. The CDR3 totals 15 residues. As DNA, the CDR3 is TGTGCCAGCTCACCACCGGGACAGATCACAGATACGCAGTATTTT. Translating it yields CASSPPGQITDTQYF.

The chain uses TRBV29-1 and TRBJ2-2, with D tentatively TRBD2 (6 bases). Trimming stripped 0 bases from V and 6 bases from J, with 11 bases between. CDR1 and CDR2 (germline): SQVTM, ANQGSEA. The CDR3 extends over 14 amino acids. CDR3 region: CSVEDLRGSGELFF. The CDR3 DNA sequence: TGCAGCGTTGAAGATCTCCGGGGGTCCGGGGAGCTGTTTTTT.

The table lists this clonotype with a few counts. As DNA, the CDR3 is TGCAGTGCCTCTAGAGACAGGGGGCGCGGTGGTGGCTACACCTTC. It codes for CSASRDRGRGGGYTF. J is TRBJ1-2 and V is TRBV20-1; 10 bases fit TRBD1. Germline trimming cut 6 bases from V and 7 bases from J; bases unmatched to any gene: 14. This CDR3 has 15 amino acids. Per the germline V gene, CDR1 is DFQATT and CDR2 is SNEGSKA (reference sequence).

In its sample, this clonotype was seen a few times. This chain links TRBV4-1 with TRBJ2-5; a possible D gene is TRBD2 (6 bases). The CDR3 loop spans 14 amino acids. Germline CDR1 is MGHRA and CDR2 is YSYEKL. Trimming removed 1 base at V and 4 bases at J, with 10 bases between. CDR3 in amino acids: CASSQVSGRETQYF. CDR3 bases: TGCGCCAGCAGCCAAGTGTCCGGGAGAGAGACCCAGTACTTC.

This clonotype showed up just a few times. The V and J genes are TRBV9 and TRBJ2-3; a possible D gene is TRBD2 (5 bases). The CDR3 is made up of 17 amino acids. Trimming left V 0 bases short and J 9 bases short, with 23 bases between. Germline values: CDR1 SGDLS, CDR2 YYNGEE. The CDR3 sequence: CASSVDRTSHIELTQYF. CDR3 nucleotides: TGTGCCAGCAGCGTAGACCGGACTTCTCACATCGAGTTGACGCAGTATTTT.

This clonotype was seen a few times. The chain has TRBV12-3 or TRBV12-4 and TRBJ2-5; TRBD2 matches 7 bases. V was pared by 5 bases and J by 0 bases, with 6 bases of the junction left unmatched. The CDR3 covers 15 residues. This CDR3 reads CASSKGLTYQETQYF. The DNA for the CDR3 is TGTGCCAGCAGTAAGGGACTAACGTACCAAGAGACCCAGTACTTC.

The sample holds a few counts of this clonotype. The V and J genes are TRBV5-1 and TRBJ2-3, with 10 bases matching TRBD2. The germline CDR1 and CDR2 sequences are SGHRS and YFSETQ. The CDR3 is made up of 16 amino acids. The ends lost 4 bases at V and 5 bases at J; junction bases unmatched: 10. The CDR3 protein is CASSTSSGRAVDTQYF. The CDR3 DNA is TGCGCCAGCAGCACCTCTAGCGGGAGAGCAGTAGATACGCAGTATTTT. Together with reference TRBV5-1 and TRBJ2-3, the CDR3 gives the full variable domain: KAGVTQTPRYLIKTRGQQVTLSCSPISGHRSVSWYQQTPGQGLQFLFEYFSETQRNKGNFPGRFSGRQFSNSRSEMNVSTLELGDSALYLCASSTSSGRAVDTQYFGPGTRLTVL.

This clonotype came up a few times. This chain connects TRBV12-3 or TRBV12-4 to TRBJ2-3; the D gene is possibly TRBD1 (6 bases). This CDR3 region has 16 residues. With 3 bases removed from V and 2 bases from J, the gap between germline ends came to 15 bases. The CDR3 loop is CASSFLRGVHTDTQYF. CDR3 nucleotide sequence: TGTGCCAGCAGTTTCCTCAGGGGAGTACACACAGATACGCAGTATTTT.

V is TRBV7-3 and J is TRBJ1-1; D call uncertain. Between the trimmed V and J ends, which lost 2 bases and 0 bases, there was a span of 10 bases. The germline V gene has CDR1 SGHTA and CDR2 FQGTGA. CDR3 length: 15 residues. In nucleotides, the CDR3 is TGTGCCAGCAGCTTATCCGTGCCCCTGAACACTGAAGCTTTCTTT. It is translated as CASSLSVPLNTEAFF. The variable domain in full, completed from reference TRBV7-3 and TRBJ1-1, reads GAGVSQTPSNKVTEKGKYVELRCDPISGHTALYWYRQSLGQGPEFLIYFQGTGAADDSGLPNDRFFAVRPEGSVSTLKIQRTERGDSAVYLCASSLSVPLNTEAFFGQGTRLTVV.

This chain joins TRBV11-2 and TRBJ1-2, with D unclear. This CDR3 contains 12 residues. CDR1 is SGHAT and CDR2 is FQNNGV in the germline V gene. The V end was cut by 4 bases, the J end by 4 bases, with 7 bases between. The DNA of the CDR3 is TGTGCCAGCAGCTCCTTCGGCTATGGCTACACCTTC. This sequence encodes CASSSFGYGYTF.

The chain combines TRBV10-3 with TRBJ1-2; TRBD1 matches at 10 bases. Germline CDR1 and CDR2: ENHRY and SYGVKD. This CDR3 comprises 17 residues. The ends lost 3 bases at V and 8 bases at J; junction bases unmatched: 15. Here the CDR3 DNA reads TGTGCCATCAGTGATCCCACCGGGACAGGGGCCGGGGGAGGCTACACCTTC. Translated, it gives CAISDPTGTGAGGGYTF.

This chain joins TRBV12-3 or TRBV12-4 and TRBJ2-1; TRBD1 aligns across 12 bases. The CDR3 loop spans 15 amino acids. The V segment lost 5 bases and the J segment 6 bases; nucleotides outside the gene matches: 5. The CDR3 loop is CASSRGQGAANEQFF. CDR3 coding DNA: TGTGCCAGCAGTCGGGGACAGGGGGCCGCCAATGAGCAGTTCTTC.

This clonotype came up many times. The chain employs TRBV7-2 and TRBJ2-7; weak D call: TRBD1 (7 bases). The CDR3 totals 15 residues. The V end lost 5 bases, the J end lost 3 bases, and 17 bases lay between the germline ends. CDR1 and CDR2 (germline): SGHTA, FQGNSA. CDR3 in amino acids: CASSRQTGTGYEQYF. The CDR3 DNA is TGTGCCAGCAGCCGCCAGACAGGGACTGGCTACGAGCAGTACTTC.

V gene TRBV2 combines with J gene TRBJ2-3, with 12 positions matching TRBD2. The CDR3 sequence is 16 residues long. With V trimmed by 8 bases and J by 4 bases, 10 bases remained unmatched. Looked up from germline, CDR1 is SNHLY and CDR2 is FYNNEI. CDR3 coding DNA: TGTGCCAGCCACTGGACTAGCGGGGAAAGGCCAGATACGCAGTATTTT. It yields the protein CASHWTSGERPDTQYF.

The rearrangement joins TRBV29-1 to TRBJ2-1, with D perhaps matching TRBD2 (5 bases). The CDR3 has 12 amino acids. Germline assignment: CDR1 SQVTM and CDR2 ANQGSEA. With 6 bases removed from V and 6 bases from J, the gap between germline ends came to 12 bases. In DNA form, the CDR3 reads TGCAGCGTCTCTGGCGGGTCCAATGAGCAGTTCTTC. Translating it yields CSVSGGSNEQFF.